Below, 20 T cell receptor beta chains from the same sample are listed, as sequenced in a study of cytomegalovirus exposure and HLA in healthy donors. It was with 60 Vbeta and 13 Jbeta primers that the PCR ran. The assay was immunoSEQ multiplex PCR, and TCRdb's table has in-frame clones only and misses some. The sample totals over 80,000 clones. Sequenced sample: PBMCs. The receptor set was obtained from a girl between 10 and 17 years old in good health and CMV-seropositive.

The chain is built from TRBV9 and TRBJ2-2, with D possibly TRBD1 on 6 matching bases. The V gene lost 4 bases and the J gene lost 3 bases, with 16 bases spanning the gap. Germline loops: CDR1 SGDLS, CDR2 YYNGEE. The length of the CDR3 is 16 residues. This CDR3 is CASSPRPGVYTGELFF. The CDR3 DNA reads as TGTGCCAGCAGCCCTCGGCCAGGGGTTTACACCGGGGAGCTGTTTTTT.

The chain uses TRBV7-9 and TRBJ1-5, with no clear D. The germline V gene has CDR1 SEHNR and CDR2 FQNEAQ (reference sequence). Trimming removed 4 bases at V and 2 bases at J, with 9 bases between. The CDR3 totals 14 residues. The CDR3 reads CASSSWEGNQPQHF. The CDR3 DNA follows: TGTGCCAGCAGCTCCTGGGAGGGCAATCAGCCCCAGCATTTT.

The chain has TRBV9 and TRBJ1-1, with D possibly matching TRBD1 (5 bases). The germline CDR1 and CDR2 sequences are SGDLS and YYNGEE. CDR3 size: 15 residues. V was clipped by 0 bases and J by 6 bases, with 15 bases between them. CDR3 amino acids: CASSVVWGQGAEAFF. Written as DNA, the CDR3 is TGTGCCAGCAGCGTAGTGTGGGGCCAAGGGGCTGAAGCTTTCTTT.

The CDR3 loop is CASSGAGQPQHF. The CDR3 DNA reads TGTGCCAGCAGCGGAGCGGGGCAGCCCCAGCATTTT. The chain combines TRBV13 with TRBJ1-5, with D uncertain. This CDR3 is 12 amino acids long. V lost 5 bases, J lost 7 bases, and 9 bases lay in between. CDR1 and CDR2 from the germline V gene are PRHDT and FYEKMQ (reference sequence).

With regard to this clone: At one of its ends the junction is not consistent with the germline gene, which may arise from a read error. The rearrangement joins TRBV6-1 to TRBJ2-3; 8 nucleotides agree with TRBD1. This CDR3 is 14 amino acids long. Per germline, CDR1 MNHNS and CDR2 SASEGT. The CDR3 region is CASSAGAGTGLANF. CDR3 sequence (DNA): TGTGCCAGCAGTGCAGGAGCCGGGACAGGCCTGGCGAATTTT.

The chain uses TRBV28 and TRBJ1-4, with D perhaps matching TRBD1 (6 bases). The V end lost 5 bases, the J end lost 8 bases, and 18 bases lay between the germline ends. The length of the CDR3 is 15 residues. The germline V gene has CDR1 MDHEN and CDR2 SYDVKM. This chain's CDR3 is CASSGPGGAQEKLFF. The CDR3 nucleotides read TGTGCCAGCAGTGGTCCGGGGGGCGCCCAGGAAAAACTGTTTTTT. Full variable domain (missing parts from reference TRBV28 and TRBJ1-4): DVKVTQSSRYLVKRTGEKVFLECVQDMDHENMFWYRQDPGLGLRLIYFSYDVKMKEKGDIPEGYSVSREKKERFSLILESASTNQTSMYLCASSGPGGAQEKLFFGSGTQLSVL.

V is TRBV27 and J is TRBJ1-4; unclear D gene. This CDR3 is 13 amino acids long. The germline V and J ends were trimmed by 5 bases and 6 bases, with 10 bases remaining between them. Germline V gives CDR1 MNHEY, CDR2 SMNVEV (reference sequence). The CDR3 protein is CASSPGIDEKLFF. DNA of the CDR3: TGTGCCAGCAGTCCCGGGATAGATGAAAAACTGTTTTTT.

The chain combines TRBV18 with TRBJ2-1; 8 bases line up with TRBD1. From germline, CDR1 is KGHSH and CDR2 LQKENI. CDR3 length equals 14 residues. Losses at the gene ends were 5 bases for V and 7 bases for J; bases not matched to a gene: 7. Here the CDR3 reads CASSSRQGMNEQFF. DNA for the CDR3: TGTGCCAGCTCATCTCGACAGGGGATGAATGAGCAGTTCTTC. The full variable domain, with the rest looked up from reference TRBV18 and TRBJ2-1, is NAGVMQNPRHLVRRRGQEARLRCSPMKGHSHVYWYRQLPEEGLKFMVYLQKENIIDESGMPKERFSAEFPKEGPSILRIQQVVRGDSAAYFCASSSRQGMNEQFFGPGTRLTVL.

The chain is built from TRBV6-1 and TRBJ1-6; D unclear. Germline V gene sequence: CDR1 MNHNS, CDR2 SASEGT. V shed 3 bases and J shed 8 bases, with 8 bases lying between them. The CDR3 is 13 amino acids. The DNA for the CDR3 is TGTGCCAGCAGTGACGACATCGATTCACCCCTCCACTTT. Amino acid sequence: CASSDDIDSPLHF.

The CDR3 nucleotides are TGTGCCAGCAGCCGCCGGGGGGGCGTCACCGGGGAGCTGTTTTTT. Translation: CASSRRGGVTGELFF. The genes are TRBV5-4 and TRBJ2-2; 8 bases match TRBD2. Germline CDR1 and CDR2: SGHNT and YYREEE (reference sequence). CDR3 length equals 15 residues. With V trimmed by 4 bases and J by 4 bases, 6 bases remained unmatched. Full variable domain (outside the CDR3, taken from reference TRBV5-4 and TRBJ2-2): ETGVTQSPTHLIKTRGQQVTLRCSSQSGHNTVSWYQQALGQGPQFIFQYYREEENGRGNFPPRFSGLQFPNYSSELNVNALELDDSALYLCASSRRGGVTGELFFGEGSRLTVL.

This clone registers medium-sized (0.01 to 0.1%) by frequency. The chain employs TRBV7-9 and TRBJ2-3; maybe TRBD1 (5 bases). CDR3 length: 16 amino acids. CDR1 and CDR2 (germline): SEHNR, FQNEAQ (reference sequence). V was trimmed by 5 bases and J by 0 bases, leaving 15 bases between them. The CDR3 is CASSLEWGDSTDTQYF. The CDR3 nucleotides read TGTGCCAGCAGCCTGGAGTGGGGCGACAGCACAGATACGCAGTATTTT.

V gene TRBV28 combines with J gene TRBJ1-5, with 11 nucleotides matching TRBD1. The CDR3 has 15 residues. Germline CDR1 and CDR2: MDHEN and SYDVKM. Trimming cost V 6 bases and J 5 bases; bases outside gene matches: 6. The CDR3 DNA reads as TGTGCCAGCAGCCCGGGACAGGGGGTTTATCAGCCCCAGCATTTT. Translation: CASSPGQGVYQPQHF. The whole variable domain, filled in from reference TRBV28 and TRBJ1-5, reads DVKVTQSSRYLVKRTGEKVFLECVQDMDHENMFWYRQDPGLGLRLIYFSYDVKMKEKGDIPEGYSVSREKKERFSLILESASTNQTSMYLCASSPGQGVYQPQHFGDGTRLSIL.

J is TRBJ1-2 and V is TRBV19; D is perhaps TRBD1 (6 bases). The CDR3 runs to 15 residues. Trimming pared 3 bases from V and 1 base from J, leaving 12 bases between. Germline-derived CDR1 and CDR2 are LNHDA and SQIVND (reference sequence). CDR3 nucleotides: TGTGCCAGTAGTATCGCGACAGGCAGTAACTATGGCTACACCTTC. Encoded protein: CASSIATGSNYGYTF.

The CDR3 spells CASSPGSVEQFF. In DNA, the CDR3 is TGTGCCAGCAGCCCCGGGTCGGTCGAGCAGTTCTTC. The rearrangement joins TRBV9 to TRBJ2-1; no firm D call. Between the trimmed V and J ends, which lost 4 bases and 10 bases, there was a span of 12 bases. CDR3 length: 12 amino acids. Per germline, CDR1 SGDLS and CDR2 YYNGEE.

The chain uses TRBV11-2 and TRBJ1-2; no clear D. Germline-derived CDR1 and CDR2 are SGHAT and FQNNGV. V dropped 3 bases and J dropped 8 bases, with 7 bases sitting between them. The CDR3 runs 11 residues. CDR3 DNA sequence: TGTGCCAGCAGCTTCGGAGGGGGCTACACCTTC. Its protein is CASSFGGGYTF.

This sequence joins TRBV2 and TRBJ1-4; D is perhaps TRBD1 (5 bases). The CDR3 is made up of 14 amino acids. Germline lookup yields CDR1 SNHLY and CDR2 FYNNEI. V shed 4 bases and J shed 10 bases, with 16 bases lying between them. Written as DNA, the CDR3 is TGTGCCAGCAGTGTGGGGACCGGGAGGTCAAAACTGTTTTTT. Translating gives CASSVGTGRSKLFF.

The V gene is TRBV7-2, the J gene TRBJ1-1, with D maybe TRBD1 (6 bases). The CDR3 has 14 residues. V lost 3 bases and J 4 bases, leaving 12 bases between the germline ends. Germline-derived CDR1 and CDR2 are SGHTA and FQGNSA. CDR3 coding DNA: TGTGCCAGCAGCTTCGACAGGACCGCCACTGAAGCTTTCTTT. The encoded protein is CASSFDRTATEAFF.

The chain is built from TRBV7-9 and TRBJ2-1, with D tentatively TRBD1 (5 bases). The V gene's germline CDR1 is SEHNR and CDR2 FQNEAQ (reference sequence). This CDR3 comprises 16 residues. Trimming took off 1 base at V and 4 bases at J, with 14 bases between the two ends. The CDR3 region is CASSLGAGPTYNEQFF. CDR3 nucleotide sequence: TGTGCCAGCAGCTTAGGAGCAGGGCCAACTTACAATGAGCAGTTCTTC. Full variable domain (outside the CDR3, taken from reference TRBV7-9 and TRBJ2-1): DTGVSQNPRHKITKRGQNVTFRCDPISEHNRLYWYRQTLGQGPEFLTYFQNEAQLEKSRLLSDRFSAERPKGSFSTLEIQRTEQGDSAMYLCASSLGAGPTYNEQFFGPGTRLTVL.

The V gene is TRBV7-9, the J gene TRBJ2-5; 7 bases line up with TRBD1. V lost 5 bases, J lost 5 bases, and 5 bases stayed unmatched. This CDR3 has 13 residues. Looked up from germline, CDR1 is SEHNR and CDR2 is FQNEAQ (reference sequence). The CDR3 loop is CASSDREVETQYF. The CDR3 region has the DNA TGTGCCAGCAGCGACAGGGAAGTGGAGACCCAGTACTTC.

The chain joins TRBV5-6 to TRBJ2-5; 8 nucleotides match TRBD1. The CDR3 runs to 14 residues. V shed 2 bases, J shed 4 bases, and the junction held 4 bases outside the gene matches. Germline V gene sequence: CDR1 SGHDT, CDR2 YYEEEE. This chain's CDR3 is CASSFQGAIETQYF. DNA for the CDR3: TGTGCCAGCAGCTTCCAGGGGGCTATAGAGACCCAGTACTTC.